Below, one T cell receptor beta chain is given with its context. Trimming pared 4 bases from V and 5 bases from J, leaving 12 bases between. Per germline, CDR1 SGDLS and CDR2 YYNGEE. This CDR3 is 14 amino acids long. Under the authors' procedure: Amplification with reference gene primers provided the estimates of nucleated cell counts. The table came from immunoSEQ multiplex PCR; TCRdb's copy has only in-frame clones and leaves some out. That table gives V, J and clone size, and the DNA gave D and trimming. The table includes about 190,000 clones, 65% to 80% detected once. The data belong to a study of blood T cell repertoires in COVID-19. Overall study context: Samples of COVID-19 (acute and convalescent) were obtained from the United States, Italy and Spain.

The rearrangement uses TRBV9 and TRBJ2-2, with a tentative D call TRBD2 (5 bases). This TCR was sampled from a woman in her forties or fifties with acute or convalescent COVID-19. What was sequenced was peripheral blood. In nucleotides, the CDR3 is TGTGCCAGCAGCAGGGTGGGAGAAACCGGGGAGCTGTTTTTT. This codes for CASSRVGETGELFF.